The T cell receptor (beta chain) described here comes from a study of T cell changes during pregnancy in multiple sclerosis (dated by TCRdb to the late 2010s). Study-level background: The study examined how the T cell repertoire changed over the course of pregnancy in women with multiple sclerosis.

The library was prepared using the immunoSEQ multiplex PCR assay. TCRdb retrieved this table from immuneACCESS and kept in-frame rearrangements only. Not all clones are present; in checked studies, unresolved V genes account for under half, and no reason is known for the remainder. For this sample the table gives around 62,000 clones, of which roughly nine tenths were detected only once. Together, the top ten hold 2% to 3% of the sample. There are a few counts of this clone. What this receptor recognizes is not known. No much larger clonotype is one base removed from it; base qualities were not supplied. From cysteine to phenylalanine, the CDR3 is 15 amino acids long. Only the CDR3 DNA is retained, 45 bases long and in frame from the first base. The germline ends are 9 bases apart after V is trimmed by 0 bases and J by 1 base. The CDR1 and CDR2 encoded by the germline V gene are LGHNA and YSLEER.

The input for sequencing was peripheral blood, taken in the first trimester of pregnancy. The sequence derives from a female donor with multiple sclerosis, enrolled in a pregnancy study. The chain is made from TRBV4-3 and TRBJ1-1; the D gene cannot be named for sure. The nucleotide sequence is given as TGCGCCAGCAGCCAAGAAACGGGGAGGAACACTGAAGCTTTCTTT. Its product reads: CASSQETGRNTEAFF.